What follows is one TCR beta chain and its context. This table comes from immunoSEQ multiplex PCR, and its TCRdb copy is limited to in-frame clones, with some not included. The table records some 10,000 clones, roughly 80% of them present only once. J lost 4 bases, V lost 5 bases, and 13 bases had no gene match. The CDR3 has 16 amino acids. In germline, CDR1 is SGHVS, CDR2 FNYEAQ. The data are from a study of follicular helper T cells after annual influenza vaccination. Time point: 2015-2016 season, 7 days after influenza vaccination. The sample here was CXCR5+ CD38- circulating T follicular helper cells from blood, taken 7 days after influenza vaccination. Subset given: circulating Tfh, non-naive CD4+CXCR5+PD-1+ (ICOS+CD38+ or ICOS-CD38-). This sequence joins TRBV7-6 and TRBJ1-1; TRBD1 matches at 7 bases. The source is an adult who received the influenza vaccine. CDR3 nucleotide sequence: TGTGCCAGCAGCCCCGATATAGGGCAGGGGGTCACTGAAGCTTTCTTT. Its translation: CASSPDIGQGVTEAFF.